This is a list of T cell receptor beta chains from one sample in a study of shared clonotypes between healthy human individuals. Assay used: immunoSEQ multiplex PCR; TCRdb lists only in-frame clones, some missing. The sample contains about 100,000 clones, about 45% of which appear only once. Sequencing was performed on PBMCs. The receptors shown here come from a woman in her forties in good health. Some clones in this sample may be carry-over from other donors' samples. The CDR3 runs from the conserved cysteine through the conserved F or W. A D gene is named only where the DNA matches it firmly. Not all rows give a size; the values are once, few, many and, for expanded clones, a class.

TRBJ2-1	.	many	TRBV2	CASHRDAYNEQFF	TGTGCCAGTCACCGGGACGCCTACAATGAGCAGTTCTTC
TRBJ1-4	TRBD1	.	TRBV7-9	CASRTGNEKLFF	TGTGCCAGTCGGACAGGGAATGAAAAACTGTTTTTT
TRBJ2-7	TRBD2	.	TRBV28	CASSGLAGGRYEQYF	TGTGCCAGCAGTGGACTAGCGGGAGGGCGCTACGAGCAGTACTTC
TRBJ1-1	.	.	TRBV27	CASSLSGANTEAFF	TGTGCCAGCAGTTTATCAGGGGCAAACACTGAAGCTTTCTTT
TRBJ1-2	TRBD1	.	TRBV4-2	CASSQVRGQGDGYTF	TGTGCCAGCAGCCAAGTAAGGGGACAGGGTGATGGCTACACCTTC
TRBJ2-1	TRBD2	.	TRBV4-3	CASSQELAPENEQFF	TGCGCCAGCAGCCAAGAACTAGCGCCTGAAAATGAGCAGTTCTTC
TRBJ2-1	.	many	TRBV5-4	CASSLRDPNNEQFF	TGTGCCAGCAGCCTCCGGGACCCTAACAATGAGCAGTTCTTC
TRBJ2-5	.	.	TRBV25-1	CASSESDLEETQYF	TGTGCCAGCAGTGAATCCGATTTAGAGGAGACCCAGTACTTC
TRBJ2-3	.	.	TRBV30	CAWTRDSDTQYF	TGTGCCTGGACCCGGGACTCTGATACGCAGTATTTT
TRBJ2-7	TRBD1	few	TRBV29-1	CSFQGVGYEQYF	TGCAGCTTCCAGGGGGTTGGTTACGAGCAGTACTTC
TRBJ2-5	.	many	TRBV6-1	CASSDRVRETQYF	TGTGCCAGCAGTGACAGGGTCAGGGAGACCCAGTACTTC
TRBJ2-7	.	.	TRBV25-1	CASSLGGLVGEQYF	TGTGCCAGCAGTCTAGGGGGGCTGGTGGGCGAGCAGTACTTC
TRBJ2-4	.	many	TRBV4-3	CASSQDTSRNIQYF	TGCGCCAGCAGCCAAGATACTAGTAGAAACATTCAGTACTTC
TRBJ2-6	.	.	TRBV28	CASSPTPPGSGANVLTF	TGTGCCAGCAGTCCCACTCCCCCGGGTTCTGGGGCCAACGTCCTGACTTTC
TRBJ1-5	TRBD1	.	TRBV6-5	CASSPIRGRGQPQHF	TGTGCCAGCAGTCCTATCAGGGGGCGCGGGCAGCCCCAGCATTTT
TRBJ1-5	TRBD1	many	TRBV27	CASSPDRNNQPQHF	TGTGCCAGCAGTCCGGACAGGAACAATCAGCCCCAGCATTTT
TRBJ2-5	TRBD2	.	TRBV4-1	CASSRSSGRMETRYF	TGCGCCAGCAGCCGTTCTAGCGGGAGGATGGAGACCCGGTACTTC
TRBJ2-5	.	.	TRBV27	CASSLDPEETQYF	TGTGCCAGCAGTTTAGACCCCGAAGAGACCCAGTACTTC
TRBJ1-6	.	few	TRBV2	CASSEGDPPLHF	TGTGCCAGCAGTGAGGGGGATCCACCCCTCCACTTT
TRBJ2-3	TRBD2	many	TRBV7-9	CASSSRLAGTDTQYF	TGTGCCAGCAGCTCCCGACTAGCGGGCACAGATACGCAGTATTTT
TRBJ2-3	.	many	TRBV5-4	CASSWDTSSTDTQYF	TGTGCCAGCAGTTGGGACACGAGCTCCACAGATACGCAGTATTTT
TRBJ2-7	.	many	TRBV30	CAWSVLGYEQYF	TGTGCCTGGAGTGTACTTGGCTACGAGCAGTACTTC
TRBJ2-7	.	once	TRBV19	CASSNTRFDYEQYF	TGTGCCAGTAGTAATACTCGATTCGACTACGAGCAGTACTTC
TRBJ2-3	.	.	TRBV9	CASSVVSQSDTQYF	TGTGCCAGCAGCGTAGTTTCACAAAGTGATACGCAGTATTTT